The 16 T cell receptor beta chains in this list originate from one sample, sequenced in a study of T cell responses to AZD1222 COVID-19 vaccine. Clones were sequenced by immunoSEQ multiplex PCR, and TCRdb holds only the in-frame ones, with some missing. Of around 50,000 clones in the sample, around nine tenths are singletons; the top ten hold roughly 5.3%. This specimen was peripheral blood, taken 28 days after the second AZD1222 dose. The receptors stem from an adult who received the AZD1222 COVID-19 vaccine.

V and J are TRBV24-1 and TRBJ2-7; 7 positions match TRBD2. The CDR3 sequence is 18 residues long. CDR1 is KGHDR, CDR2 SFDVKD, per germline. J was trimmed by 2 bases and V by 4 bases; bases with no gene match: 16. The CDR3 loop is CATSDYLRRRGIAYEQYF. The CDR3 bases are TGTGCCACCAGTGACTACCTTCGACGGCGGGGGATCGCCTACGAGCAGTACTTC.

The rearrangement links TRBV7-9 to TRBJ2-7, with D unclear. The CDR3 spans 15 residues. Germline V gives CDR1 SEHNR, CDR2 FQNEAQ (reference sequence). Trimming shortened V by 4 bases and J by 2 bases, and 15 bases separated the two germline ends. This CDR3 is CASSSPQITPYEQYF. The CDR3 DNA is TGTGCCAGCAGCTCCCCGCAGATCACCCCCTACGAGCAGTACTTC.

This chain joins TRBV4-3 and TRBJ2-7; D unresolved. This CDR3 contains 13 residues. CDR1 and CDR2 from the germline V gene are LGHNA and YSLEER. V dropped 1 base and J dropped 0 bases, with 4 bases sitting between them. Here the CDR3 reads CASSQGVSYEQYF. The CDR3 nucleotides are TGCGCCAGCAGCCAAGGCGTCTCCTACGAGCAGTACTTC.

V is TRBV6-5 and J is TRBJ2-1; 8 bases are a match to TRBD2. The germline gives CDR1 MNHEY, CDR2 SVGAGI. V shed 6 bases and J 5 bases; nucleotides not matched to a gene: 9. The CDR3 is 15 amino acids. Here the CDR3 reads CASRQRGGTNNEQFF. CDR3 in DNA: TGTGCCAGCAGGCAGCGCGGGGGGACCAACAATGAGCAGTTCTTC.

The chain carries TRBV6-5 and TRBJ2-5; TRBD2 aligns across 10 bases. The germline V gene has CDR1 MNHEY and CDR2 SVGAGI. The V segment lost 6 bases and the J segment 2 bases; nucleotides outside the gene matches: 6. The CDR3 covers 15 residues. The CDR3 sequence: CASRSLAGVQETQYF. The CDR3, as DNA: TGTGCCAGCAGGTCCCTAGCGGGGGTACAAGAGACCCAGTACTTC.

This chain joins TRBV6-6 and TRBJ2-7; the D is unclear. Germline V gene lookup returns CDR1 MNHNY and CDR2 SVGAGI (reference sequence). The CDR3 is 11 amino acids. Deletions cut 11 bases from V and 5 bases from J, with 13 bases between. The CDR3 bases are TGTGCCTCTGTAATGGGCCACGAGCAGTACTTC. This codes for CASVMGHEQYF.

The rearrangement uses TRBV10-3 and TRBJ1-3; tentatively, D is TRBD1 (5 bases). Trimming pared 3 bases from V and 7 bases from J, leaving 16 bases between. This CDR3 has 15 amino acids. Per germline, CDR1 ENHRY and CDR2 SYGVKD. In DNA form, the CDR3 reads TGTGCCATCAGTGACGCAGGCCGGGACCGGAACACCATATATTTT. It codes for CAISDAGRDRNTIYF.

In DNA, the CDR3 is TGTGCCAGCAGCCCCGGGACAGGGAGCGAGCAGTACTTC. Amino acids: CASSPGTGSEQYF. The rearrangement links TRBV7-7 to TRBJ2-7; 9 nucleotides align to TRBD1. The J segment lost 6 bases and the V segment lost 5 bases, leaving 5 bases of the junction unmatched. The length of the CDR3 is 13 residues. Germline lookup yields CDR1 SSHAT and CDR2 FNYEAQ (reference sequence).

The J gene is TRBJ2-2, the V gene TRBV27; D not certain. In germline, CDR1 is MNHEY, CDR2 SMNVEV (reference sequence). The CDR3 spans 13 residues. V shed 3 bases and J shed 5 bases, with 7 bases lying between them. The CDR3 DNA reads as TGTGCCAGCAGTTTCTCCCTAACCGGGGAGCTGTTTTTT. This gives the protein CASSFSLTGELFF.

The chain combines TRBV12-3 or TRBV12-4 with TRBJ1-6, with 7 nucleotides matching TRBD1. V trimming: 5 bases; J trimming: 10 bases; junction bases outside the gene matches: 5. This CDR3 comprises 13 residues. The CDR3 DNA reads TGTGCCAGCAGTCCAGGACAGGCCTCACCCCTCCACTTT. Protein sequence: CASSPGQASPLHF.

This sequence joins TRBV7-9 and TRBJ1-1; TRBD1 matches 7 bases. The CDR3 is 14 residues long. Germline V lookup: CDR1 SEHNR, CDR2 FQNEAQ (reference sequence). The junction had 5 bases not matched to a gene; V was cut back by 5 bases and J by 2 bases. For the CDR3, the DNA is TGTGCCAGCAGCCAGAGACAGGGAAACACTGAAGCTTTCTTT. Amino acids: CASSQRQGNTEAFF.

The chain uses TRBV11-3 and TRBJ2-7; tentative D call: TRBD2 (5 bases). The CDR3 consists of 12 residues. From germline, CDR1 is SGHNT and CDR2 YENEEA. V shed 2 bases and J shed 5 bases, with 7 bases lying between them. The CDR3 protein is CASSLNGDEQYF. CDR3 DNA: TGTGCCAGCAGCTTAAACGGGGACGAGCAGTACTTC.

The chain couples TRBV28 to TRBJ2-5, with 12 bases aligning to TRBD2. The CDR3 has 16 amino acids. Germline V gene data show CDR1 as MDHEN and CDR2 as SYDVKM. V trimming: 6 bases; J trimming: 0 bases; junction bases outside the gene matches: 5. CDR3 region: CASSVTSGRNQETQYF. DNA for the CDR3: TGTGCCAGCAGCGTTACTAGCGGGAGGAACCAAGAGACCCAGTACTTC.

In its sample, this clone was seen a few times. The rearrangement joins TRBV5-1 to TRBJ2-2; D may match TRBD1 or TRBD2 (5 bases each). This CDR3 comprises 16 residues. V was shortened by 3 bases and J by 1 base, with 13 bases between the two germline ends. In germline, CDR1 is SGHRS, CDR2 YFSETQ. The CDR3 here is CASSSRMGVNTGELFF. In DNA form, the CDR3 reads TGCGCCAGCAGCTCCCGAATGGGGGTGAACACCGGGGAGCTGTTTTTT.

In DNA, the CDR3 is TGTGCCAGCAGCGGTCGACTAGAAAGGTACGAGCAGTACTTC. It codes for CASSGRLERYEQYF. The chain uses TRBV7-2 and TRBJ2-7, with D maybe TRBD2 (6 bases). From germline, CDR1 is SGHTA and CDR2 FQGNSA. Trimming left V 5 bases short and J 4 bases short, with 15 bases between. The CDR3 spans 14 residues.

The chain employs TRBV4-3 and TRBJ1-1; no firm D call. Trimming removed 1 base at V and 0 bases at J, with 3 bases between. The CDR3 totals 13 residues. Germline V gene data show CDR1 as LGHNA and CDR2 as YSLEER. The CDR3 DNA follows: TGCGCCAGCAGCCAAGTACTGAACACTGAAGCTTTCTTT. Residues: CASSQVLNTEAFF.